These 18 T cell receptor beta chains originate from one sample sequenced in a study of cytomegalovirus exposure and HLA in healthy donors. This table comes from immunoSEQ multiplex PCR, and its TCRdb copy is limited to in-frame clones, with some not included. The data contain hundreds of thousands of clones, 70% to 90% of them seen just once; the ten biggest clones take up approximately 0.86%. The sample comprised PBMCs. These TCRs come from a woman between 18 and 29 years old in good health and CMV-seronegative.

The V and J genes are TRBV5-1 and TRBJ2-3, with 9 positions matching TRBD1. CDR1 SGHRS and CDR2 YFSETQ come from the germline V gene. The CDR3 spans 17 residues. Losses at the gene ends were 4 bases for V and 0 bases for J; bases not matched to a gene: 9. This CDR3 reads CASSGTGYSRSTDTQYF. In nucleotides, the CDR3 is TGCGCCAGCAGCGGGACAGGGTATAGTCGTAGCACAGATACGCAGTATTTT.

The rearrangement links TRBV6-1 to TRBJ2-7; a possible D gene is TRBD2 (6 bases). Germline loops: CDR1 MNHNS, CDR2 SASEGT. The ends were cut back, 6 bases at V and 5 bases at J, with 20 bases in the middle. This CDR3 region has 15 residues. The CDR3 region is CASREGVDGANEQYF. The CDR3 DNA is TGTGCCAGCAGGGAGGGAGTGGATGGGGCCAACGAGCAGTACTTC.

The CDR3: CSVEDLQEGETQYF. The CDR3, as DNA: TGCAGCGTTGAAGATCTACAGGAGGGGGAGACCCAGTACTTC. The rearrangement uses TRBV29-1 and TRBJ2-5; D might be TRBD2 (6 bases). Trimming removed 0 bases at V and 5 bases at J, with 13 bases between. The V gene's germline CDR1 is SQVTM and CDR2 ANQGSEA. This CDR3 has 14 residues.

The chain is built from TRBV7-9 and TRBJ1-3, with unresolved D. V dropped 3 bases and J dropped 5 bases, with 8 bases sitting between them. Germline values: CDR1 SEHNR, CDR2 FQNEAQ (reference sequence). This CDR3 contains 13 residues. The CDR3 DNA is TGTGCCAGCAGCTTGGAGGGTCGAAACACCATATATTTT. Amino acids: CASSLEGRNTIYF.

This clone was counted at least ten times. V is TRBV7-3 and J is TRBJ2-2; 9 nucleotides match TRBD1. J lost 7 bases, V lost 0 bases, and 3 bases had no gene match. The CDR3 covers 15 residues. Germline loops: CDR1 SGHTA, CDR2 FQGTGA. Here the CDR3 reads CASSLTGTGIGELFF. The CDR3 DNA reads TGTGCCAGCAGCTTAACAGGGACAGGGATCGGGGAGCTGTTTTTT.

The chain joins TRBV4-1 to TRBJ2-1, with 7 bases identical to TRBD1. The CDR3 runs to 17 residues. Germline CDR1 and CDR2: MGHRA and YSYEKL. Losses at the gene ends were 3 bases for V and 5 bases for J; bases not matched to a gene: 13. Written as DNA, the CDR3 is TGCGCCAGCAGCCACAGATTCGGGACAGTACGGAACAATGAGCAGTTCTTC. Amino acid sequence: CASSHRFGTVRNNEQFF.

The V call is TRBV7-9, the J call TRBJ2-3; 11 positions agree with TRBD1. The CDR3 loop spans 19 amino acids. The J segment lost 4 bases and the V segment lost 0 bases, leaving 12 bases of the junction unmatched. Looked up from germline, CDR1 is SEHNR and CDR2 is FQNEAQ (reference sequence). The CDR3 sequence is CASSLAFRFAGQGADTQYF. The CDR3 nucleotides read TGTGCCAGCAGCTTAGCCTTCCGTTTTGCGGGACAGGGGGCAGATACGCAGTATTTT.

V is TRBV27 and J is TRBJ2-7; 7 positions agree with TRBD2. The CDR3 is made up of 15 amino acids. The ends lost 6 bases at V and 3 bases at J; junction bases unmatched: 11. The germline CDR1 and CDR2 sequences are MNHEY and SMNVEV (reference sequence). In nucleotides, the CDR3 is TGTGCCAGCAGCGAGGAGGGCGGGGGTTACTACGAGCAGTACTTC. Its protein is CASSEEGGGYYEQYF.

The chain couples TRBV7-9 to TRBJ2-7; D perhaps matches TRBD2 (6 bases). CDR3 length: 15 residues. Trimming removed 1 base at V and 2 bases at J, with 12 bases between. CDR1 and CDR2 from the germline V gene are SEHNR and FQNEAQ (reference sequence). CDR3 sequence (DNA): TGTGCCAGCAGCTTAGTATCGGGGGTCACCTACGAGCAGTACTTC. Translation gives CASSLVSGVTYEQYF.

The chain links TRBV1 to TRBJ1-5. TRBV1 counts as a pseudogene. The CDR3 runs 14 residues. As DNA, the CDR3 is TGCACCAGCAGCACGGGGAGGAGCAATCAGCCCCAGCATTTT. Amino acid sequence: CTSSTGRSNQPQHF.

This clone was found once. The V gene is TRBV30, the J gene TRBJ2-5; 15 bases match TRBD2. The V segment lost 2 bases and the J segment 5 bases; nucleotides outside the gene matches: 9. In germline, CDR1 is GTSNPN, CDR2 SVGIG (reference sequence). CDR3 length: 17 residues. In DNA, the CDR3 is TGTGCCTGGAGTCCCCGGACTAGCGGGGGGGCCGGGGAGACCCAGTACTTC. Translated, it gives CAWSPRTSGGAGETQYF.

The genes are TRBV19 and TRBJ1-5; 11 bases line up with TRBD1. The CDR3 consists of 18 residues. V lost 5 bases to trimming and J lost 7 bases; unmatched junction nucleotides: 16. Germline V gene sequence: CDR1 LNHDA, CDR2 SQIVND (reference sequence). This CDR3 reads CASSGRDRGFRIRQPQHF. CDR3 DNA: TGTGCCAGTAGTGGCCGGGACAGGGGGTTCCGGATAAGGCAGCCCCAGCATTTT.

The chain couples TRBV5-1 to TRBJ2-3; D perhaps matches TRBD2 (6 bases). V was pared by 2 bases and J by 6 bases, with 25 bases between. CDR1 is SGHRS and CDR2 is YFSETQ in the germline V gene. This CDR3 has 18 amino acids. The CDR3 region is CASSFPVTPSGGFDTQYF. CDR3 nucleotides: TGCGCCAGCAGCTTTCCAGTTACGCCAAGCGGAGGGTTTGATACGCAGTATTTT.

This clone showed up just a few times. This chain links TRBV7-9 with TRBJ1-4; D is ambiguous. CDR1 is SEHNR, CDR2 FQNEAQ, per germline (reference sequence). The V gene lost 3 bases and the J gene lost 12 bases, with 8 bases spanning the gap. This CDR3 comprises 11 residues. In DNA form, the CDR3 reads TGTGCCAGCAGCTTCGGTGAGGAACTGTTTTTT. Protein product: CASSFGEELFF.

Only a few counts were recorded for this clone. This chain joins TRBV7-2 and TRBJ2-7; 7 nucleotides match TRBD1. CDR1 SGHTA and CDR2 FQGNSA come from the germline V gene. V lost 4 bases, J lost 2 bases, and 5 bases stayed unmatched. The CDR3 contains 14 residues. The CDR3 spells CASSSSTGTYEQYF. The CDR3 DNA sequence: TGTGCCAGCAGCTCCTCGACAGGGACCTACGAGCAGTACTTC.

The V gene is TRBV5-4, the J gene TRBJ1-2, with D hard to call. This CDR3 region has 13 residues. The V end lost 4 bases, the J end lost 7 bases, and 14 bases lay between the germline ends. Germline V gene lookup returns CDR1 SGHNT and CDR2 YYREEE (reference sequence). CDR3 sequence reads: CASSREAWGGYTF. In nucleotides, the CDR3 is TGTGCCAGCAGCCGGGAAGCCTGGGGTGGCTACACCTTC. Complete variable domain (other parts from reference TRBV5-4 and TRBJ1-2): ETGVTQSPTHLIKTRGQQVTLRCSSQSGHNTVSWYQQALGQGPQFIFQYYREEENGRGNFPPRFSGLQFPNYSSELNVNALELDDSALYLCASSREAWGGYTFGSGTRLTVV.

The chain couples TRBV7-2 to TRBJ2-7; 9 bases align to TRBD2. Germline CDR1 and CDR2: SGHTA and FQGNSA. This CDR3 contains 17 residues. V lost 5 bases, J lost 8 bases, and 19 bases stayed unmatched. The CDR3 loop is CASSKEGSGGFWVKQYF. The CDR3, as DNA: TGTGCCAGCAGCAAGGAGGGTAGCGGGGGCTTTTGGGTCAAGCAGTACTTC.

This rearrangement joins TRBV27 to TRBJ2-2; possibly TRBD2 for D (5 bases). The CDR3 totals 14 residues. Germline V gene sequence: CDR1 MNHEY, CDR2 SMNVEV (reference sequence). Between the trimmed V and J ends, which lost 4 bases and 4 bases, there was a span of 10 bases. Written as DNA, the CDR3 is TGTGCCAGCAGTTCCGGGATCTTCACCGGGGAGCTGTTTTTT. Amino acids: CASSSGIFTGELFF.